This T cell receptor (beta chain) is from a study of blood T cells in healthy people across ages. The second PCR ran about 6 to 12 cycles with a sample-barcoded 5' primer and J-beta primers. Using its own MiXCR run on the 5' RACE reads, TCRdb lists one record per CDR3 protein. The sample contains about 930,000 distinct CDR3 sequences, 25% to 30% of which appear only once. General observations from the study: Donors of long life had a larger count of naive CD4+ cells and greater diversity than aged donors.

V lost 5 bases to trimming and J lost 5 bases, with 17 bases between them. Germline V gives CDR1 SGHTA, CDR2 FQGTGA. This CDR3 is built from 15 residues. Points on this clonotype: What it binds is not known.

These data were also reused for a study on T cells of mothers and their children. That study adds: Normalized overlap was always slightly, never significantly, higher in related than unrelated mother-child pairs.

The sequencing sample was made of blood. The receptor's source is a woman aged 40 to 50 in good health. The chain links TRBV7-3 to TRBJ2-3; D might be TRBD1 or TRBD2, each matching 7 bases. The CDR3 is CASSPGQTGGDTQYF. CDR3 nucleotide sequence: TGTGCCAGCAGCCCGGGACAGACGGGGGGAGATACGCAGTATTTT.